This T cell receptor (beta chain) was identified in a study of siplizumab effects on memory and regulatory T cells. Study conclusions and caveats: A major contribution to the alloresponse seemed to be made by naive T cells, which seemed more diverse than memory cells. Siplizumab conditions gave an average of about 62% Treg-derived mappable alloreactive CD4+ clones, versus 26.9% for controls.

This CDR3 spans 14 amino acids. Trimming pared 0 bases from V and 6 bases from J, leaving 12 bases between. Germline V gene data show CDR1 as MNHEY and CDR2 as SVGAGI. For every sample, 95,000 to 100,000 TCR templates were assayed. Clones were read by immunoSEQ multiplex PCR, and TCRdb kept only the in-frame ones, dropping some. The repertoire holds fewer than 80,000 clones, with roughly 93% as singletons. Points on this clone: Its target is not known.

This chain links TRBV6-5 with TRBJ2-7; D unresolved. The clonotype originates from a human donor in good health. Sequencing was carried out using CD8+ T cells sorted from blood. For the CDR3, the DNA is TGTGCCAGCAGTTACTCGAATCTCGTCTCCGAGCAGTACTTC. It codes for CASSYSNLVSEQYF.